This T cell receptor beta chain came from a study of beta chain features in type 1 diabetes. Study background: Patients were similar to healthy donors in age and gender (as well as in cell yields). Study results and caveats: Type 1 diabetes patients showed fewer insertions and more deletions at VDJ junctions. The study left unresolved whether HLA type influences TCRB rearrangement.

After removal of 3 bases from V and 1 base from J, the junction contained 2 bases not matched to a gene. Per the germline V gene, CDR1 is SGHRS and CDR2 is YFSETQ. The CDR3 sequence is 14 residues long. Details on this clone: As yet, its antigen is unknown. Additional DNA sequences in this sample encode the identical CDR3.

Every isolated RNA sample was fully reverse transcribed, so sequencing captured expressed TCRB transcripts. The repertoire was sequenced with immunoSEQ multiplex PCR; TCRdb's copy has only in-frame clones and lacks some. The table has almost 350,000 clones, roughly 21% seen once. Once sorted, every population was more than 98% pure. The chain recombines TRBV5-1 with TRBJ2-5; 8 nucleotides align to TRBD2. The sample consisted of naive CD4+ T cells from blood. This clonotype was sampled from a woman aged 18 to 35 in good health. CDR3 amino acids: CASSSTSAQETQYF. In DNA form, the CDR3 reads TGCGCCAGCAGCTCGACTAGCGCCCAAGAGACCCAGTACTTC.